This paragraph covers one T cell receptor (beta chain) sequence. Its specificity is unknown. This sample was taken from a study of T cell responses to AZD1222 COVID-19 vaccine. Study-wide findings and caveats: There were vaccine-associated CD4 TCRs across spike, dominant at 160-218 and 743-854. Most donors were white British and more were female, and clonal diversity was possibly underestimated. The study found Spike-specific TCR breadth and depth rose after two AZD1222 doses.

The method was immunoSEQ multiplex PCR; TCRdb's version includes in-frame clones alone and lacks a portion of them. The repertoire holds around 200,000 clones, with approximately 95% as singletons. This clonotype originated in an adult in good health. Sample: peripheral blood, taken on day 0 of AZD1222 vaccination.

CDR3 protein: CASSESGVEVLGDEQFF. The CDR3 DNA is TGTGCCAGCAGTGAATCGGGCGTAGAAGTCCTAGGAGATGAGCAGTTCTTC. The V call is TRBV6-1, the J call TRBJ2-1, with D hard to call. Deletions cut 2 bases from V and 8 bases from J, with 22 bases between. CDR3 length: 17 residues. Looked up from germline, CDR1 is MNHNS and CDR2 is SASEGT.